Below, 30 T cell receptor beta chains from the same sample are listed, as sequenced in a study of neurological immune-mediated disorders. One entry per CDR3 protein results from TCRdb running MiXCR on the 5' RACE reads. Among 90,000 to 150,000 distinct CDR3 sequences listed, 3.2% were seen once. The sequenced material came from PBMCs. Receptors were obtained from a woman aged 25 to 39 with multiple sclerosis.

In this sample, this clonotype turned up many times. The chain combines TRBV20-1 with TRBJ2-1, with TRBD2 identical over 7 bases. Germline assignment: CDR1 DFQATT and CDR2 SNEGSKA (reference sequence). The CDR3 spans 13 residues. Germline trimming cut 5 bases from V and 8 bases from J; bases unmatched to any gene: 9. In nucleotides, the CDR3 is TGCAGTGCTCCCAGCGGGATAGGAGATGAGCAGTTCTTC. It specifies CSAPSGIGDEQFF.

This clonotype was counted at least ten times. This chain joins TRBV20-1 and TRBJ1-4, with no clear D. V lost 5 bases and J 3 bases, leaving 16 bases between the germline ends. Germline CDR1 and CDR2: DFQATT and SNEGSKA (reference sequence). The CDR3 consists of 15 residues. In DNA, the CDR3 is TGCAGTGCTGCCCCCCGAGGCTCGTCTAATGAAAAACTGTTTTTT. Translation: CSAAPRGSSNEKLFF.

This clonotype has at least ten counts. CDR3 region: CASSKDRRNTIYF. In nucleotides, the CDR3 is TGTGCCAGCAGCAAAGACAGACGAAACACCATATATTTT. This chain joins TRBV5-6 and TRBJ1-3; TRBD1 might be the D (5 bases). V lost 4 bases and J 5 bases, leaving 10 bases between the germline ends. There are 13 residues in the CDR3. Germline loops: CDR1 SGHDT, CDR2 YYEEEE.

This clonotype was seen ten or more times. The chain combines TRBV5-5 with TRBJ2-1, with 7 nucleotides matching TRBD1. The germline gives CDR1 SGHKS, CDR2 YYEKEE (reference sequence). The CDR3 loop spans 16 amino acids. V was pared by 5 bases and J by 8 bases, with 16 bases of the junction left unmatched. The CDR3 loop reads CASRGRTGTHTDEQFF. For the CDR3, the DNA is TGTGCCAGCAGAGGACGGACAGGTACCCACACAGATGAGCAGTTCTTC.

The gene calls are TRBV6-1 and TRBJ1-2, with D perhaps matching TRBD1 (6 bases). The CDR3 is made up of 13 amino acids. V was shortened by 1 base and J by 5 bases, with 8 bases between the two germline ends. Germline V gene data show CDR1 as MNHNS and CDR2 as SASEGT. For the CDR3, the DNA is TGTGCCAGCAGTGAAGGGACAGCATATGGCTACACCTTC. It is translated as CASSEGTAYGYTF.

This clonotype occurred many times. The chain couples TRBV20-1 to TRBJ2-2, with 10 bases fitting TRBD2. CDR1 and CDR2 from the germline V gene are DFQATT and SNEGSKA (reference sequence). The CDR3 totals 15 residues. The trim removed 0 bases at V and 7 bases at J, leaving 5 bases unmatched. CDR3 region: CSARDLRTSGGELFF. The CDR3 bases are TGCAGTGCTAGAGATCTTAGGACTAGCGGCGGGGAGCTGTTTTTT.

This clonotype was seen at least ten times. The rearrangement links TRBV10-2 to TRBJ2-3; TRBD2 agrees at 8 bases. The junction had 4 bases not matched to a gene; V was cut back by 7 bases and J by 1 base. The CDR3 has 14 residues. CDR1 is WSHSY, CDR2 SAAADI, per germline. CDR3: CASTEAGGTDTQYF. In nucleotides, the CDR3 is TGCGCCAGCACCGAAGCGGGGGGCACAGATACGCAGTATTTT.

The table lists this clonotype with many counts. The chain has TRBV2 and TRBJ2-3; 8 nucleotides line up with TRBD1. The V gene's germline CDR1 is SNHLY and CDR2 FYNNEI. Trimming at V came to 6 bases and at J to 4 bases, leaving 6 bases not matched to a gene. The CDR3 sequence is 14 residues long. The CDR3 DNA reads TGTGCCAGCAGGGGCAGGGGGCTCGCAGATACGCAGTATTTT. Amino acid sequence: CASRGRGLADTQYF.

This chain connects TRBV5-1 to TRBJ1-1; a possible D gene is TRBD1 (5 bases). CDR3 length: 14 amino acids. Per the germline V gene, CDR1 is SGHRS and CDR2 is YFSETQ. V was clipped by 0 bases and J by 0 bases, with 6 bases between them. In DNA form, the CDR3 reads TGCGCCAGCAGCTTGGAAGGGGTGAACACTGAAGCTTTCTTT. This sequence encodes CASSLEGVNTEAFF.

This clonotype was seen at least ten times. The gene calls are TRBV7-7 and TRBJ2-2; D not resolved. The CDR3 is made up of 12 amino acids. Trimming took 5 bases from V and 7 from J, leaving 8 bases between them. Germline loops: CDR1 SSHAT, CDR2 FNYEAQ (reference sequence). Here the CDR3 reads CASSPDGGELFF. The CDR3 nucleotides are TGTGCCAGCAGCCCGGATGGCGGGGAGCTGTTTTTT.

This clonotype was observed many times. The CDR3 DNA reads TGCAGTGCTAGAGATAGCGGGGTTATTGGCTACACCTTC. It specifies CSARDSGVIGYTF. The chain carries TRBV20-1 and TRBJ1-2; no reliable D call. The CDR3 runs to 13 residues. Trimming pared 0 bases from V and 7 bases from J, leaving 12 bases between. Germline CDR1 and CDR2: DFQATT and SNEGSKA (reference sequence).

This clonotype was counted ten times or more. The chain's CDR3 is CASSSRDRNIQYF. Written as DNA, the CDR3 is TGTGCCAGCAGTTCCCGGGACAGAAACATTCAGTACTTC. This sequence joins TRBV12-3 or TRBV12-4 and TRBJ2-4; 7 bases agree with TRBD1. This CDR3 has 13 residues. V gave up 4 bases and J gave up 6 bases; unmatched junction bases: 3.

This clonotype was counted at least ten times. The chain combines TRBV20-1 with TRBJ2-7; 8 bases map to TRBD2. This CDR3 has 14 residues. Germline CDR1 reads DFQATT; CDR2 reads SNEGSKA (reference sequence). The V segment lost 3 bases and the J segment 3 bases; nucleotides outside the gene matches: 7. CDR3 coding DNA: TGCAGTGCTAGGGTCCTGAGCGGGAGCTACGAGCAGTACTTC. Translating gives CSARVLSGSYEQYF.

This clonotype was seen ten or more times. CDR3 nucleotide sequence: TGTGCCAGCAGCCATAGGACAGGGGGCCAGTACGAGCAGTACTTC. Translating it yields CASSHRTGGQYEQYF. The chain uses TRBV7-2 and TRBJ2-7; 11 bases align to TRBD1. This CDR3 contains 15 residues. J gave up 4 bases and V 5 bases, and 7 bases lay outside the gene matches. Germline V gene sequence: CDR1 SGHTA, CDR2 FQGNSA.

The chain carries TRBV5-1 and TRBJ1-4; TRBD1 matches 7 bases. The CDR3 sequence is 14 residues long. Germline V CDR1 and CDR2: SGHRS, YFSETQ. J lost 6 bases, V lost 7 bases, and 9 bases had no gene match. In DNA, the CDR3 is TGCGCCAGCGGAACAGGGGTTTGGGATGAAAAACTGTTTTTT. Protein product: CASGTGVWDEKLFF.

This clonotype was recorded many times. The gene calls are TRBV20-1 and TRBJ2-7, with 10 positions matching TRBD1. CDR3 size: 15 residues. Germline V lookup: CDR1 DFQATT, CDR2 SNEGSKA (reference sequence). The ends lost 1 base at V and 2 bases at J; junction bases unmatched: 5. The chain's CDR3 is CSARGGTGVTYEQYF. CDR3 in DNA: TGCAGTGCTAGAGGAGGGACAGGGGTAACCTACGAGCAGTACTTC.

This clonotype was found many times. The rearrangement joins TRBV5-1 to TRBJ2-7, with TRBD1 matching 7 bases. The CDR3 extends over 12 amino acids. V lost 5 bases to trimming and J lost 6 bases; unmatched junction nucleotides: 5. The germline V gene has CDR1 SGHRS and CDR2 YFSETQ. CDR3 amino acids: CASSEQGSEQYF. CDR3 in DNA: TGCGCCAGCAGTGAACAGGGGAGCGAGCAGTACTTC.

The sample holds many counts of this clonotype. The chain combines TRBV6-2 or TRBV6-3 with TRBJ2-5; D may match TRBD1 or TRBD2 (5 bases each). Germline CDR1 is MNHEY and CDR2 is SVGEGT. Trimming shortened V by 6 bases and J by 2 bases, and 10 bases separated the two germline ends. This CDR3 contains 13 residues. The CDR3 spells CASRPGPQETQYF. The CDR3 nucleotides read TGTGCCAGCAGACCGGGACCTCAAGAGACCCAGTACTTC.

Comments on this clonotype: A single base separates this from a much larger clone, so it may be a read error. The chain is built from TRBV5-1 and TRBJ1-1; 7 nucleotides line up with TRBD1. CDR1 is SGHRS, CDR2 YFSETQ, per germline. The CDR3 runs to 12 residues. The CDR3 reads CDSSRQGTEAFF. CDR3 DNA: TGCGACAGCAGCAGACAGGGCACTGAAGCTTTCTTT.

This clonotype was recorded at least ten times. CDR3 in DNA: TGTGCCAGCAGTGAAGCGGGCAGGGGAACTTACGAGCAGTACTTC. Translated: CASSEAGRGTYEQYF. V usage is TRBV6-1 and J usage is TRBJ2-7; TRBD1 might be the D (6 bases). The V end lost 0 bases, the J end lost 4 bases, and 13 bases lay between the germline ends. CDR3 length equals 15 residues. Germline-derived CDR1 and CDR2 are MNHNS and SASEGT.

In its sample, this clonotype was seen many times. For the CDR3, the DNA is TGCAGTGCTCTACTACTAGGGAGGACCGAGACCCAGTACTTC. It specifies CSALLLGRTETQYF. The chain combines TRBV20-1 with TRBJ2-5, with D tentatively TRBD2 (6 bases). The V end was cut by 5 bases, the J end by 5 bases, with 18 bases between. This CDR3 has 14 residues. Germline V gene lookup returns CDR1 DFQATT and CDR2 SNEGSKA (reference sequence).

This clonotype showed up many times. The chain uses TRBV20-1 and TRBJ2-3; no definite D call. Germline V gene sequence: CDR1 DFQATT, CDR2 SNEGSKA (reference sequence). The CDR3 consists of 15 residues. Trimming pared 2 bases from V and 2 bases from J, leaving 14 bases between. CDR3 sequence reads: CSARKAGRDTDTQYF. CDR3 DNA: TGCAGTGCTAGAAAGGCCGGACGAGACACAGATACGCAGTATTTT.

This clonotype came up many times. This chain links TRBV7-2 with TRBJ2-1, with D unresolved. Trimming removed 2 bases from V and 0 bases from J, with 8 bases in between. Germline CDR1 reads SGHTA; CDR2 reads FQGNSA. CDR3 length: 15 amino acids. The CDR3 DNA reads TGTGCCAGCAGCTTACCCCGGAGCTCCTACAATGAGCAGTTCTTC. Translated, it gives CASSLPRSSYNEQFF.

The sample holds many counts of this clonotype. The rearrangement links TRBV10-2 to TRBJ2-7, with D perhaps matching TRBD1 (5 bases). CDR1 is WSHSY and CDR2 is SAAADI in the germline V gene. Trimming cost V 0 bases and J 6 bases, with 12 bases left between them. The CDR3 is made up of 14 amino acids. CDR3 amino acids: CASSESRSTGEQYF. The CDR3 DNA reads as TGCGCCAGCAGTGAGTCCAGGTCTACAGGCGAGCAGTACTTC.

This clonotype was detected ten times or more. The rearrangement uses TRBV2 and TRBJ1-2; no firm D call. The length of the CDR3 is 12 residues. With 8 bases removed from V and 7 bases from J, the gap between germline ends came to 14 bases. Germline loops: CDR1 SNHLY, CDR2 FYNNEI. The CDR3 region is CASAEGVSGYTF. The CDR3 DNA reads TGTGCCAGCGCGGAGGGAGTTTCTGGCTACACCTTC.

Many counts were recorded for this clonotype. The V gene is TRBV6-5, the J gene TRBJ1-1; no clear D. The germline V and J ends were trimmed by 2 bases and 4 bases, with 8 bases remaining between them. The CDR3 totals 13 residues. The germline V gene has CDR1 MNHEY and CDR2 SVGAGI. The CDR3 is CASSYPMATEAFF. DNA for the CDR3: TGTGCCAGCAGTTACCCCATGGCCACTGAAGCTTTCTTT.

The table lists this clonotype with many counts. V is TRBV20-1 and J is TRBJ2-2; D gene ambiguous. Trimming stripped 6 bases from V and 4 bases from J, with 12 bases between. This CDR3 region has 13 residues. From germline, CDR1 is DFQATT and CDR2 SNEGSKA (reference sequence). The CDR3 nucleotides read TGCAGTGCCGACGATAGGATCACCGGGGAGCTGTTTTTT. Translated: CSADDRITGELFF.

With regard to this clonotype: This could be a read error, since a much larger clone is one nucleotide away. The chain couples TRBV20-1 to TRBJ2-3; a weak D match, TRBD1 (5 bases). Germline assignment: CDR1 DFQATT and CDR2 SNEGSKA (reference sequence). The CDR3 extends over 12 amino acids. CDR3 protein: CSDRDVDSPAYF. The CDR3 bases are TGCAGTGATAGAGATGTTGACAGTCCTGCGTATTTT.

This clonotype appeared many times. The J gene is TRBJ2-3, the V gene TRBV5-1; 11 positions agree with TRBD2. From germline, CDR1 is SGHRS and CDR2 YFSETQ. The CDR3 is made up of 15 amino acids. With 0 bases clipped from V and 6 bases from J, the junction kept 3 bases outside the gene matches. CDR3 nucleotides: TGCGCCAGCAGCTTGGCTAGCGGGGGGTCCGATACGCAGTATTTT. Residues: CASSLASGGSDTQYF.

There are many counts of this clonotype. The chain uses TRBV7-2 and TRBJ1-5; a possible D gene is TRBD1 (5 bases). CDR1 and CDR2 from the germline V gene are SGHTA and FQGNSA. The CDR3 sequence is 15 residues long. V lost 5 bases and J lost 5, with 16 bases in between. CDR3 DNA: TGTGCCAGCAGCCACCAGTTCGACAGATATCAGCCCCAGCATTTT. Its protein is CASSHQFDRYQPQHF.